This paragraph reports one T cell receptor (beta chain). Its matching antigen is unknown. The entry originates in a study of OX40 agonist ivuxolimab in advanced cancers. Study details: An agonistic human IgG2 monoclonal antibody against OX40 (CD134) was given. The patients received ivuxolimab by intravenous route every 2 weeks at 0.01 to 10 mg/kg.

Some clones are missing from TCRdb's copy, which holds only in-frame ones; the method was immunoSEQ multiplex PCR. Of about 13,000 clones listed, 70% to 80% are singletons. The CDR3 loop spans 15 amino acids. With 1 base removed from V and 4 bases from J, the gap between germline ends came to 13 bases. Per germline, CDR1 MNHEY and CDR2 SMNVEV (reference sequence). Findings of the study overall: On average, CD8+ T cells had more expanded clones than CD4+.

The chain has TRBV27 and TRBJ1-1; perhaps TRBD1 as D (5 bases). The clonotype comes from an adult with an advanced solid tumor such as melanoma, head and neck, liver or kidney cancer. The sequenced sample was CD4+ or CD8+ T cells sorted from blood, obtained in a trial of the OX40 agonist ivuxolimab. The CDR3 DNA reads TGTGCCAGCAGTTTATGGGGGGACCGGGGCACTGAAGCTTTCTTT. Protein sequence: CASSLWGDRGTEAFF.